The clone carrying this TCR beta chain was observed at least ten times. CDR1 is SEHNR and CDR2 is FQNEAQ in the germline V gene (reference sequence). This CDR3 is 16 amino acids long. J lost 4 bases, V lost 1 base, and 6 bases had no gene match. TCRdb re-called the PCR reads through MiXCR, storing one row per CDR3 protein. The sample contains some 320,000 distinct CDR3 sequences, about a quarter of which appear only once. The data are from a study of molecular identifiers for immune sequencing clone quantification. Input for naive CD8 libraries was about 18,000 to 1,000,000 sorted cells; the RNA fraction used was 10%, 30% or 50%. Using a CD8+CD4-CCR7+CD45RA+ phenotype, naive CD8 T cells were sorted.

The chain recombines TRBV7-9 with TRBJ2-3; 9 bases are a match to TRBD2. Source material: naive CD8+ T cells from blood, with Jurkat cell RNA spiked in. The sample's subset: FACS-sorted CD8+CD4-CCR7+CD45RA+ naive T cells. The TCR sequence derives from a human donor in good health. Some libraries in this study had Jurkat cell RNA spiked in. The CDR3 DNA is TGTGCCAGCAGCTTAGGTAGCGGGGGCCGCGCAGATACGCAGTATTTT. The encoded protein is CASSLGSGGRADTQYF.